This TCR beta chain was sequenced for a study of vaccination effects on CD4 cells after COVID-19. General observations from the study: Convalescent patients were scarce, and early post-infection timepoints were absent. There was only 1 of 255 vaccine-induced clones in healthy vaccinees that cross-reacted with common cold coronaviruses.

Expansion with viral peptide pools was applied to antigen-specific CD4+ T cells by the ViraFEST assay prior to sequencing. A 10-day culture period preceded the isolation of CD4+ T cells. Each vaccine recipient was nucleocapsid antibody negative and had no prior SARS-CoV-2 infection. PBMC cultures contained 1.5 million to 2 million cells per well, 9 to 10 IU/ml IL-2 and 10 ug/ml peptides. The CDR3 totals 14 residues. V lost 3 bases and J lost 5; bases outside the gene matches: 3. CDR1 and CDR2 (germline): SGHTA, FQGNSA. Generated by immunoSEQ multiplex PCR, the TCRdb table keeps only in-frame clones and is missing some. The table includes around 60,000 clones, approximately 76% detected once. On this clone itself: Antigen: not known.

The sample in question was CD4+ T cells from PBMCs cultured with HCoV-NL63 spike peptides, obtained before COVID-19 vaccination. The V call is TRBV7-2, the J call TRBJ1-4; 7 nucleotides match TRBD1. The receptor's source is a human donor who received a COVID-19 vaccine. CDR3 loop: CASSFDRVNEKLFF. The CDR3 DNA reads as TGTGCCAGCAGCTTTGACAGGGTGAATGAAAAACTGTTTTTT.